This T cell receptor beta chain appears in the sequencing data of a study of shared clonotypes between healthy human individuals (dated by TCRdb to between 2020 and 2021). At the level of the whole study: The cohort comprised a couple of women and a few men aged 18 to 49 years. Per donor, three plates each were used for CD4 naive and CD4 memory, two for CD8 naive, and one for CD8 memory. To estimate repertoire size and how much clonotype sharing occurs between individuals, the study deeply sequenced the blood TCR repertoires of about 5 healthy adults. To increase sequencing depth and limit assay-specific biases, TCR repertoire library preparation and sequencing were carried out by different laboratories using diverse techniques. Between about 0.94 and 8.9 billion PBMCs per donor were obtained by leukapheresis.

Healthy HIV-negative adults with no recently reported acute infections or vaccinations were included as donors. Every donor was a Caucasian adult living in Nashville, Tennessee, USA. Magnetic negative selection was used to enrich CD4+ T cells, after which naive cells were positively selected on CD45RA and the negative fraction became the memory subset. After blood collection by leukapheresis, PBMCs were isolated using Ficoll-Histopaque density gradient centrifugation and then cryopreserved in the vapor phase of liquid nitrogen. Analytical flow cytometry was used to check the purity and quantity of every magnetically sorted T cell population. Genomic DNA was isolated from every sorted fraction and measured by UV absorbance on a Nanodrop 2000c. This clone was detected once. It lacks a known antigen. One base away there is no much larger clone; base qualities are not given. General conclusions and limits of the study: The genetic and exposure-history diversity represented was limited by the small number of donors. Clonotypes shared by all four sorted-subset donors showed higher generation probabilities than non-shared clonotypes. Sampling was restricted to blood, and TCR repertoires in tissue are likely to differ from TCR repertoires in blood. Rarefaction of sorted-subset datasets indicated incomplete sequencing despite the large sequencing depth. Based on pairwise subsampling, the degree of clonotype sharing among donors was expected to be affected by sequencing depth. When several donors were compared, the shared fraction of clonotypes was 5% to 6.5% for naive CD4, roughly 3.4% for naive CD8, 2% to 2.5% for memory CD4, and less than 0.5% for memory CD8. Naive subsets generally had larger estimated clonotype richness than memory subsets did.

Using the deep immunoSEQ assay, multiplex PCR amplified TCR CDR3 regions from genomic DNA. For each cell subset, the extracted genomic DNA was distributed evenly across all wells of several immunoSEQ 96-well plates, and each plate served as one replicate. For sorted subsets, each replicate PCR was loaded with about 0.2 ug genomic DNA, equivalent to 25,000 to 30,000 T cell genomes. Purified libraries were quantified with a Qubit 3.0 fluorometer, sized on a Bioanalyzer 2100, and re-quantified with the KAPA Library Quantification kit. Every immunoSEQ 96-well plate was sequenced on a dedicated single-read 150-cycle Illumina NextSeq 550 flow cell. As for the original processing: Because the immunoSEQ output held only junctional sequences and lacked quality scores, the filtering could not match the filtering applied to full-length reads. To assign V/J genes and CDR3, sequences were annotated against IMGT germline references using PyIR, a Python wrapper for IgBLAST v1.9. Any read was removed if the V/J assignment was weak (E-value above 1e-6), the CDR3 was missing, or the read contained stop codons, out-of-frame junctions, or ambiguous translated residues. V3J clonotypes were defined by identical inferred V gene, J gene, and CDR3 amino acid sequence. Percentage overlap between repertoires was calculated by dividing the number of shared unique clonotypes by the size of the smaller repertoire. RTK rarefaction, the Chao1 estimator, and Recon v2.1 estimates of unobserved clonotypes were used to assess repertoire richness. OLGA was used to compute generation probabilities for all TCRbeta clonotypes that the gDNA method yielded from a few donors. The immuneACCESS repertoire file appears here via TCRdb, limited to in-frame rearrangements. These files lack a portion of the clones; in checked studies, under half of the deficit traces to unresolved V genes, and the cause of the others is not known. That table supplies the V and J calls and clone size; D and trimming were determined from the DNA. The sample has about 1.1 million clones on record, 77% of them singletons. 0.85% to 1% of the sample rests with the top ten.

V is pared back by 3 bases and J by 10 bases, with 10 bases lying between the germline termini. Inclusive of the bounding cysteine and phenylalanine, the CDR3 is 12 residues long. Only the CDR3 DNA stays, 36 bases, in frame from base 1. Taken from the germline V gene (reference sequence), the CDR1 and CDR2 loops are LNHDA and SQIVND. The TCR was taken from a man between 18 and 29 years old in good health. Some clones in this sample may be carry-over from other donors' samples. Sequenced material: memory CD4+ T cells from PBMCs. This specimen's cell subset or site label, interpreted: CD45RA-negative fraction. In this chain, TRBV19 is recombined with TRBJ2-1; the D gene is perhaps TRBD2, on 5 matching bases. The CDR3 has the sequence CASSMVGGEQFF. The bases read TGTGCCAGTAGTATGGTAGGAGGAGAGCAGTTCTTC. The CDR3, completed at both ends by the reference TRBV19 and TRBJ2-1 genes, gives the full variable domain DGGITQSPKYLFRKEGQNVTLSCEQNLNHDAMYWYRQDPGQGLRLIYYSQIVNDFQKGDIAEGYSVSREKKESFPLTVTSAQKNPTAFYLCASSMVGGEQFFGPGTRLTVL.